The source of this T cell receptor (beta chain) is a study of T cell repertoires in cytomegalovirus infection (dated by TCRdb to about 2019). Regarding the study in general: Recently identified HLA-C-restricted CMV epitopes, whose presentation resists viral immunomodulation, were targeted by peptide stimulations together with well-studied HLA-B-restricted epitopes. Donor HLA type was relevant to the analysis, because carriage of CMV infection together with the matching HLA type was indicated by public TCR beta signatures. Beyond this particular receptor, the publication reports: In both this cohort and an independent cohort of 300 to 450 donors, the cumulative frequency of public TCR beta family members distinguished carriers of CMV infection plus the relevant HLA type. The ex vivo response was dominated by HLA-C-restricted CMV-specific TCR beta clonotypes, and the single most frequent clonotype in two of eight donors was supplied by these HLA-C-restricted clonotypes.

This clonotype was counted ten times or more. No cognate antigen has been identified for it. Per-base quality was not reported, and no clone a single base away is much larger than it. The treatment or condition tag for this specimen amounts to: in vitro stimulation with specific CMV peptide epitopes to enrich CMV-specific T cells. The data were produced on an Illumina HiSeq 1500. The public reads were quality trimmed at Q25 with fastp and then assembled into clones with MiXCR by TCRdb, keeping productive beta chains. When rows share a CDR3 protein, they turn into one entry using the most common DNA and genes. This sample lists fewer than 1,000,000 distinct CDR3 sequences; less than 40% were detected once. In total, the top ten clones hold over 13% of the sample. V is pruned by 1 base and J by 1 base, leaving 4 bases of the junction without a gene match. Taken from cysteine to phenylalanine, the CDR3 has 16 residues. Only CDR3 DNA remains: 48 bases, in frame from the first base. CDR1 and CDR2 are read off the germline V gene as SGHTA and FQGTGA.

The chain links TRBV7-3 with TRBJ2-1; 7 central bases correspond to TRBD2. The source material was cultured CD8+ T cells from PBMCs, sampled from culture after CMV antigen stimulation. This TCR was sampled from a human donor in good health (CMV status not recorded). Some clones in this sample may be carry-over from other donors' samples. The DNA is TGTGCCAGCAGCTTAATGGGCGGGGGATCCTACAATGAGCAGTTCTTC. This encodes CASSLMGGGSYNEQFF.